This entry lists 20 T cell receptor beta chains sequenced from one sample in a study of cytomegalovirus exposure and HLA in healthy donors. PCR involved 60 Vbeta and 13 Jbeta primers. The data were produced by immunoSEQ multiplex PCR, yet TCRdb's version contains in-frame clones alone and is incomplete. The sample holds tens of thousands of clones, about 80% seen once. Specimen: PBMCs. All receptors derive from a man in his forties or fifties in good health and CMV-seropositive.

The chain employs TRBV7-2 and TRBJ2-1, with TRBD2 as a possible D gene (5 bases). The CDR3 loop spans 12 amino acids. Germline V gene lookup returns CDR1 SGHTA and CDR2 FQGNSA. V was shortened by 9 bases and J by 9 bases, with 15 bases between the two germline ends. CDR3 sequence reads: CARRLYRGEQFF. CDR3 in DNA: TGTGCCAGAAGATTATATCGGGGTGAGCAGTTCTTC.

This chain uses TRBV6-1 with TRBJ2-3; 12 nucleotides agree with TRBD1. The CDR3 sequence is 14 residues long. Per the germline V gene, CDR1 is MNHNS and CDR2 is SASEGT. J lost 6 bases, V lost 4 bases, and 2 bases had no gene match. In nucleotides, the CDR3 is TGTGCCAGCAGTGGGGGACAGGGGGCGGATACGCAGTATTTT. Its translation: CASSGGQGADTQYF.

This clone was seen only a few times. The chain recombines TRBV15 with TRBJ2-7; 9 bases are a match to TRBD1. The CDR3 consists of 15 residues. CDR1 is LNHNV and CDR2 is YYDKDF in the germline V gene (reference sequence). The V and J ends lost 1 base and 3 bases, in that order; junction bases with no gene match: 4. DNA for the CDR3: TGTGCCACCAGCAGAGGGGGGGACAGGGTCTACGAGCAGTACTTC. It translates to CATSRGGDRVYEQYF.

The gene calls are TRBV6-5 and TRBJ1-5; D is unclear. CDR1 and CDR2 (germline): MNHEY, SVGAGI. The CDR3 runs 15 residues. Trimming took 5 bases from V and 7 from J, leaving 18 bases between them. In DNA, the CDR3 is TGTGCCAGCAGTACTCACGCACAGAACAACCAGCCCCAGCATTTT. It specifies CASSTHAQNNQPQHF.

The chain carries TRBV15 and TRBJ2-7; D is unclear. V was clipped by 1 base and J by 2 bases, with 9 bases between them. From germline, CDR1 is LNHNV and CDR2 YYDKDF (reference sequence). This CDR3 region has 14 residues. The CDR3 region is CATSRADQTYEQYF. CDR3 coding DNA: TGTGCCACCAGCAGAGCAGATCAGACCTACGAGCAGTACTTC.

This chain connects TRBV9 to TRBJ2-5; 12 bases fit TRBD1. CDR3 size: 15 residues. V shed 3 bases and J 5 bases; nucleotides not matched to a gene: 5. Germline-derived CDR1 and CDR2 are SGDLS and YYNGEE. The CDR3 DNA sequence: TGTGCCAGCAGCGCCCGGGACAGGGGGCGGGAGACCCAGTACTTC. The encoded protein is CASSARDRGRETQYF. The full variable domain, in which reference TRBV9 and TRBJ2-5 provide the parts outside the CDR3, is DSGVTQTPKHLITATGQRVTLRCSPRSGDLSVYWYQQSLDQGLQFLIQYYNGEERAKGNILERFSAQQFPDLHSELNLSSLELGDSALYFCASSARDRGRETQYFGPGTRLLVL.

The rearrangement links TRBV7-8 to TRBJ2-1; 10 positions match TRBD2. The trim removed 5 bases at V and 1 base at J, leaving 11 bases unmatched. CDR1 is SGHVS, CDR2 FQNEAQ, per germline. This CDR3 contains 18 residues. The CDR3 region has the DNA TGTGCCAGCAGCGCGACCAGGGTACTAGCGGGATCCTACAATGAGCAGTTCTTC. Translation gives CASSATRVLAGSYNEQFF.

V and J are TRBV7-2 and TRBJ2-1, with TRBD2 matching over 16 bases. This CDR3 is 17 amino acids long. V was clipped by 6 bases and J by 7 bases; unmatched bases: 9. Per the germline V gene, CDR1 is SGHTA and CDR2 is FQGNSA. In nucleotides, the CDR3 is TGTGCCAGCAGTCCCCCGGGACTAGCGGGGGGGCTAAATGAGCAGTTCTTC. Its protein is CASSPPGLAGGLNEQFF.

For the CDR3, the DNA is TGTGCCAGCAGTCGGACGGGAGTTGGCACAGATACGCAGTATTTT. It encodes CASSRTGVGTDTQYF. V and J are TRBV7-3 and TRBJ2-3; D possibly corresponds to TRBD2 (6 bases). V was clipped by 6 bases and J by 1 base, with 14 bases between them. Germline CDR1 and CDR2: SGHTA and FQGTGA. The CDR3 has 15 residues. Filled out from reference TRBV7-3 and TRBJ2-3, the complete variable domain reads GAGVSQTPSNKVTEKGKYVELRCDPISGHTALYWYRQSLGQGPEFLIYFQGTGAADDSGLPNDRFFAVRPEGSVSTLKIQRTERGDSAVYLCASSRTGVGTDTQYFGPGTRLTVL.

The table lists this clone with a count of one. The chain recombines TRBV18 with TRBJ2-7; D may be TRBD1 (6 bases). V lost 3 bases, J lost 7 bases, and 16 bases lay in between. The germline gives CDR1 KGHSH, CDR2 LQKENI. The CDR3 covers 14 residues. CDR3 in DNA: TGTGCCAGCTCACCCTACCGGGACAACGCGGAGCAGTACTTC. The encoded protein is CASSPYRDNAEQYF.

The rearrangement joins TRBV6-5 to TRBJ2-1; 11 bases match TRBD2. This CDR3 has 15 amino acids. Trimming cost V 6 bases and J 7 bases; bases outside gene matches: 8. Germline loops: CDR1 MNHEY, CDR2 SVGAGI. The CDR3, as DNA: TGTGCCAGCAGATACCTAGCGGGAGGAGATAATGAGCAGTTCTTC. Translation gives CASRYLAGGDNEQFF.

This clone was detected a few times. The chain uses TRBV14 and TRBJ2-1; a weak D match, TRBD2 (5 bases). The germline V gene encodes CDR1 SGHDN and CDR2 FVKESK. V gave up 0 bases and J gave up 5 bases, with 14 bases separating them. CDR3 size: 16 residues. The CDR3 loop reads CASSQEDIATHNEQFF. Here the CDR3 DNA reads TGTGCCAGCAGCCAAGAAGACATAGCGACCCACAATGAGCAGTTCTTC.

The DNA of the CDR3 is TGTGCCAGCAGTTTCAAACGGCCCAGGGGGGTATCCTACAATGAGCAGTTCTTC. It translates to CASSFKRPRGVSYNEQFF. The genes are TRBV7-9 and TRBJ2-1; D may be TRBD1 (7 bases). The germline gives CDR1 SEHNR, CDR2 FQNEAQ (reference sequence). The CDR3 spans 18 residues. Trimming pared 6 bases from V and 1 base from J, leaving 22 bases between.

This clone came up a few times. This chain links TRBV27 with TRBJ2-3; D is possibly TRBD2 (6 bases). Germline-derived CDR1 and CDR2 are MNHEY and SMNVEV (reference sequence). With 7 bases removed from V and 4 bases from J, the gap between germline ends came to 12 bases. The CDR3 totals 13 residues. For the CDR3, the DNA is TGTGCCAGCACAGGGACTGACCCAGATACGCAGTATTTT. This sequence encodes CASTGTDPDTQYF.

V gene TRBV15 combines with J gene TRBJ1-4, with 8 bases lining up with TRBD1. The V and J ends lost 3 bases and 3 bases, in that order; junction bases with no gene match: 6. The germline V gene encodes CDR1 LNHNV and CDR2 YYDKDF (reference sequence). The CDR3 contains 16 residues. This CDR3 reads CATSSAGGAANEKLFF. DNA for the CDR3: TGTGCCACCAGCAGCGCAGGGGGCGCAGCTAATGAAAAACTGTTTTTT.

The V call is TRBV29-1, the J call TRBJ2-5; TRBD1 aligns across 7 bases. Unmatched junction bases numbered 11, after V lost 4 bases and J lost 3 bases. The CDR3 is 15 residues long. Germline V gene lookup returns CDR1 SQVTM and CDR2 ANQGSEA. The CDR3 loop is CSVVRSYDREETQYF. CDR3 DNA sequence: TGCAGCGTTGTTAGGAGTTACGACAGGGAAGAGACCCAGTACTTC.

The gene calls are TRBV5-1 and TRBJ2-7, with D possibly matching TRBD1 (6 bases). V lost 0 bases to trimming and J lost 2 bases, with 12 bases between them. This CDR3 has 15 amino acids. The germline V gene has CDR1 SGHRS and CDR2 YFSETQ. The CDR3 sequence is CASSLGGLTPYEQYF. CDR3 DNA: TGCGCCAGCAGCTTGGGGGGGCTAACTCCCTACGAGCAGTACTTC.

The CDR3 DNA is TGCGCCAGCAGCCCTTCCGTCAGTGGGAGAGGGTACAATGAGCAGTTCTTC. This sequence encodes CASSPSVSGRGYNEQFF. The rearrangement uses TRBV5-1 and TRBJ2-1, with D possibly TRBD2 on 5 matching bases. With 4 bases removed from V and 4 bases from J, the gap between germline ends came to 21 bases. The germline CDR1 and CDR2 sequences are SGHRS and YFSETQ. The length of the CDR3 is 17 residues.

This clone was recorded once. CDR3 DNA: TGTGCCACCAGCAAACTGACAGGGGATGACTATGGCTACACCTTC. Translation: CATSKLTGDDYGYTF. V usage is TRBV15 and J usage is TRBJ1-2, with 8 bases lining up with TRBD1. Trimming cost V 4 bases and J 3 bases; bases outside gene matches: 7. CDR3 size: 15 residues. The V gene's germline CDR1 is LNHNV and CDR2 YYDKDF (reference sequence).

The gene calls are TRBV9 and TRBJ2-3, with D uncertain. The germline CDR1 and CDR2 sequences are SGDLS and YYNGEE. The CDR3 has 15 amino acids. Trimming took off 0 bases at V and 2 bases at J, with 10 bases between the two ends. The CDR3 region has the DNA TGTGCCAGCAGCGTAGTTGGAACTACCACAGATACGCAGTATTTT. Its protein product is CASSVVGTTTDTQYF. Supplemented by reference TRBV9 and TRBJ2-3, the full variable domain reads DSGVTQTPKHLITATGQRVTLRCSPRSGDLSVYWYQQSLDQGLQFLIQYYNGEERAKGNILERFSAQQFPDLHSELNLSSLELGDSALYFCASSVVGTTTDTQYFGPGTRLTVL.